The 10 T cell receptor beta chains reported below all come from one sample, sequenced in a study of post-analysis software for immune sequencing data. Their cognate antigens are unknown. Findings and limits, study-wide: Four or five TRBV segments were more frequent in patients than controls; TRBV5-6, TRBV5-1 and TRBV20-1 belonged to this group.

Tagging with unique molecular identifiers was a feature of the TCR beta cDNA libraries. A single record per CDR3 protein comes from TCRdb applying MiXCR to the PCR reads. The sample has hundreds of thousands of distinct CDR3 sequences; 39% are singletons. The sample consisted of blood. These TCRs come from a girl aged 2 to 9 with multiple sclerosis.

The chain has TRBV7-3 and TRBJ2-7; D gene unclear. There are 17 residues in the CDR3. Looked up from germline, CDR1 is SGHTA and CDR2 is FQGTGA. V was trimmed by 5 bases and J by 0 bases, leaving 20 bases between them. The CDR3 coding sequence is TGTGCCAGCAGCCAGTCTATACTGGGCCCTAGCTCCTACGAGCAGTACTTC. It translates to CASSQSILGPSSYEQYF.

This clonotype was seen a handful of times. J is TRBJ2-5 and V is TRBV7-2, with 9 bases that match TRBD1. V trimming: 5 bases; J trimming: 5 bases; junction bases outside the gene matches: 12. Germline V gives CDR1 SGHTA, CDR2 FQGNSA. This CDR3 contains 16 residues. The CDR3 region has the DNA TGTGCCAGCAGCCCAAGGACAGGGGTTTTTGGTGAGACCCAGTACTTC. This gives the protein CASSPRTGVFGETQYF.

This clonotype was seen ten or more times. J is TRBJ2-7 and V is TRBV28; D is perhaps TRBD2 (6 bases). The CDR3 extends over 15 amino acids. Trimming pared 3 bases from V and 2 bases from J, leaving 14 bases between. Germline assignment: CDR1 MDHEN and CDR2 SYDVKM. As DNA, the CDR3 is TGTGCCAGCAGTTTGGGGGGTCCTACCACCTACGAGCAGTACTTC. This codes for CASSLGGPTTYEQYF.

The V gene is TRBV28, the J gene TRBJ2-7; D call uncertain. Per germline, CDR1 MDHEN and CDR2 SYDVKM. V gave up 7 bases and J gave up 2 bases, with 12 bases separating them. This CDR3 has 13 amino acids. The DNA for the CDR3 is TGTGCCAGCACCGTAGACCTAACCTACGAGCAGTACTTC. Protein product: CASTVDLTYEQYF. The variable domain in full, completed from reference TRBV28 and TRBJ2-7, reads DVKVTQSSRYLVKRTGEKVFLECVQDMDHENMFWYRQDPGLGLRLIYFSYDVKMKEKGDIPEGYSVSREKKERFSLILESASTNQTSMYLCASTVDLTYEQYFGPGTRLTVT.

The sample holds a few counts of this clonotype. This chain links TRBV5-1 with TRBJ2-7; 9 bases map to TRBD1. J lost 1 base, V lost 0 bases, and 5 bases had no gene match. The CDR3 contains 16 residues. The germline V gene encodes CDR1 SGHRS and CDR2 YFSETQ. CDR3 amino acids: CASSLGRDRVSYEQYF. The CDR3 DNA reads as TGCGCCAGCAGCTTGGGTCGGGACAGGGTATCCTACGAGCAGTACTTC.

The chain is built from TRBV12-3 or TRBV12-4 and TRBJ2-6; D possibly matches TRBD1 or TRBD2 (5 bases each). Trimming left V 4 bases short and J 2 bases short, with 9 bases between. The CDR3 has 15 amino acids. CDR3 loop: CASSSGQPGANVLTF. The CDR3, as DNA: TGTGCCAGCAGTTCGGGGCAGCCTGGGGCCAACGTCCTGACTTTC.

This clonotype was seen more than once but under ten times. The genes are TRBV7-8 and TRBJ2-7, with D unresolved. The germline gives CDR1 SGHVS, CDR2 FQNEAQ. V lost 4 bases to trimming and J lost 2 bases, with 12 bases between them. CDR3 size: 14 residues. In DNA form, the CDR3 reads TGTGCCAGCAGCTCTCGGGCCCGCCCCTACGAGCAGTACTTC. Amino acid sequence: CASSSRARPYEQYF.

The chain recombines TRBV5-1 with TRBJ2-7, with no clear D. CDR3 length equals 15 residues. The V end was cut by 1 base, the J end by 2 bases, with 13 bases between. CDR1 is SGHRS and CDR2 is YFSETQ in the germline V gene. CDR3 in amino acids: CASSLSQLAAYEQYF. CDR3 nucleotides: TGCGCCAGCAGCTTGAGCCAGCTGGCGGCCTACGAGCAGTACTTC.

There are a few counts of this clonotype. The J gene is TRBJ2-1, the V gene TRBV20-1, with D tentatively TRBD2 (7 bases). This CDR3 has 16 amino acids. Germline CDR1 reads DFQATT; CDR2 reads SNEGSKA (reference sequence). V was pared by 0 bases and J by 3 bases, with 15 bases between. This chain's CDR3 is CSARDPAGGHYNEQFF. Here the CDR3 DNA reads TGCAGTGCTAGAGATCCCGCCGGGGGGCACTACAATGAGCAGTTCTTC.

The CDR3 spells CASSLGLADFHEQYF. CDR3 bases: TGTGCCAGCAGTTTGGGACTAGCGGACTTCCACGAGCAGTACTTC. The chain employs TRBV12-3 or TRBV12-4 and TRBJ2-7, with TRBD2 matching 11 bases. This CDR3 contains 15 residues. With V trimmed by 3 bases and J by 5 bases, 6 bases remained unmatched.